This TCR beta chain originates from a study of CD8+ T cells in alopecia areata (dated by TCRdb to between 2017 and 2018). Regarding the study in general: The treated patients took part in an open-label pilot trial in which moderate-to-severe alopecia areata was treated with oral tofacitinib at 5 to 10 mg twice daily. High-throughput TCRbeta sequencing was used to examine T cell clonal expansion in alopecia areata in both the C3H/HeJ mouse model and human patients. Scalp clonality was compared across normal scalp (n=4), patchy alopecia areata scalp (n=8), and alopecia totalis/universalis scalp (n=8). Tofacitinib was given for 6 to 18 months, followed by 6 months of follow-up off drug to assess delayed response and recurrence. TCRbeta CDR3 regions were amplified by immunoSEQ multiplex PCR with 35 Vbeta forward and 13 Jbeta reverse primers. The RNA source kit depended on sample type: the PAXgene miRNA kit for fixed scalp, the miRNeasy kit for PBMCs, and the RNeasy kit for mouse skin. Patients on tofacitinib were biopsied at baseline and after 4 and 24 weeks of treatment, and several of the patients also had a later scalp biopsy. In humans, TCRbeta sequencing was performed on scalp tissue and on sorted CD4+ and CD8+ peripheral blood T cells from healthy controls and from patients with patchy or totalis/universalis alopecia areata. Study-level results and caveats: Resident alphabeta T cells in normal human skin are also sequenced, complicating scalp TCR repertoire analysis, unlike mouse skin dominated by gammadelta T cells. Compared with normal scalp, lesional scalp had higher clonality and more expanded CD8+ clones, particularly in alopecia totalis/universalis, a pattern that suggests antigenic drive. Shared TCR sequences between patients were less evident than in mice, which may be partly attributable to HLA diversity in the patient population.

This specimen's time point label, per the study, means: baseline before oral tofacitinib. Peripheral blood and lesional scalp punch biopsies were obtained from patients with alopecia areata. Human scalp biopsies went straight into PAXgene tissue containers for immediate fixation. Libraries were built with the immunoSEQ multiplex PCR assay. To provide template for TCR sequencing, every sample had RNA extracted and reverse transcribed into cDNA. First-strand cDNA was synthesized with SuperScript III using a 2:1 mix of oligo-dT and random hexamers. A synthetic immune receptor repertoire was used to gauge amplification bias, and whatever bias remained was removed computationally. The study's own analysis went as follows. Raw reads were preprocessed to remove errors, and CDR3 was defined by IMGT conventions from the conserved cysteine to phenylalanine. To get clonality, Shannon entropy was normalized by log2 of the number of productive unique TCRs and the result was subtracted from 1. Scalp TCRbeta sequences were cross-referenced with sorted blood CD4 and CD8 repertoires so that the CD4 or CD8 identity of scalp clones could be inferred. The table was pulled from immuneACCESS by TCRdb, which kept in-frame rearrangements only. Such tables lose some clones; where checked, under half of the loss comes from unresolved V genes, and the rest has no known cause. The V and J calls and the clone size are those of that table, but D and trimming were determined from the DNA. The sample table shows under 20,000 clones, and around 62% are seen once. The top ten clonotypes cover 6% to 7.5% of the sample.

This clone was counted a single time. Its antigen is not yet known. No base-level quality is on record; no much larger clone is a single base apart. V is cut by 0 bases and J by 7 bases, and the space between the germline ends is 15 bases. The CDR3 has 15 amino acids, counting the end cysteine and phenylalanine. The read is trimmed to its CDR3 DNA, 45 bases read in frame from base 1. For CDR1 and CDR2, the germline V gene lists LGHNA and YSLEER. Here the sequenced sample was skin, taken at week 0. This clonotype was sampled from a human donor with alopecia areata. Recombination linked TRBV4-3 to TRBJ1-1; perhaps TRBD1 is the D gene, with 6 bases matching. The CDR3 region reads CASSQDRGAWGEAFF. The DNA sequence follows: TGCGCCAGCAGCCAAGATCGGGGGGCTTGGGGTGAAGCTTTCTTT.